These 23 T cell receptor beta chains came from one sample sequenced in a study of blood T cell repertoires in COVID-19. Assay: immunoSEQ multiplex PCR; the TCRdb copy retains only in-frame clones and omits some. Here the sample spans 150,000 to 200,000 clones, 70% to 80% being singletons. Sequencing was carried out using peripheral blood. The receptors originated from a man between 60 and 70 years old with acute or convalescent COVID-19.

The chain carries TRBV7-3 and TRBJ2-2; 7 bases match TRBD2. In germline, CDR1 is SGHTA, CDR2 FQGTGA. The CDR3 runs 16 residues. Unmatched junction bases numbered 11, after V lost 4 bases and J lost 6 bases. Here the CDR3 DNA reads TGTGCCAGCAGCTCTAGAGGGACTACCCGACCCGGGGAGCTGTTTTTT. Translating gives CASSSRGTTRPGELFF.

The V gene is TRBV24-1, the J gene TRBJ2-7, with no clear D. Germline CDR1 reads KGHDR; CDR2 reads SFDVKD. Between the trimmed V and J ends, which lost 3 bases and 4 bases, there was a span of 9 bases. This CDR3 has 13 amino acids. As DNA, the CDR3 is TGTGCCACCAGTGATACTAAGACTTACGAGCAGTACTTC. This encodes CATSDTKTYEQYF.

The chain links TRBV3-1 (or the pseudogene TRBV3-2) to TRBJ2-1; 9 bases align to TRBD2. The V segment lost 4 bases and the J segment 8 bases; nucleotides outside the gene matches: 12. The V gene's germline CDR1 is LGHDT and CDR2 YNNKEL (reference sequence). The CDR3 extends over 16 amino acids. This chain's CDR3 is CASSPRGGGGIDEQFF. The CDR3 DNA reads as TGTGCCAGCAGCCCGCGGGGCGGGGGGGGCATTGATGAGCAGTTCTTC.

This clone was detected a few times. The same CDR3 also results from other DNA sequences found in this sample. The chain employs TRBV19 and TRBJ2-2, with D unresolved. The CDR3 contains 14 residues. The germline V gene encodes CDR1 LNHDA and CDR2 SQIVND (reference sequence). Trimming stripped 1 base from V and 1 base from J, with 4 bases between. DNA for the CDR3: TGTGCCAGTAGTATAGTAGAGAACACCGGGGAGCTGTTTTTT. Its translation is CASSIVENTGELFF.

This clone was found many times. This sequence joins TRBV9 and TRBJ2-5; D possibly corresponds to TRBD1 (6 bases). Germline V CDR1 and CDR2: SGDLS, YYNGEE. The CDR3 loop spans 15 amino acids. Deletions cut 0 bases from V and 3 bases from J, with 12 bases between. CDR3 sequence reads: CASSVDGTLKETQYF. The CDR3 region has the DNA TGTGCCAGCAGCGTAGACGGGACATTGAAAGAGACCCAGTACTTC.

The chain has TRBV3-1 (or the pseudogene TRBV3-2) and TRBJ1-1; 12 nucleotides align to TRBD1. The germline CDR1 and CDR2 sequences are LGHDT and YNNKEL (reference sequence). V gave up 4 bases and J gave up 11 bases; unmatched junction bases: 8. The CDR3 spans 14 residues. The CDR3 region has the DNA TGTGCCAGCAGCCCGGGACAGGGGGCGGAAGAGGCTTTCTTT. This translates into CASSPGQGAEEAFF.

The rearrangement joins TRBV27 to TRBJ2-1, with D possibly being TRBD2 (6 bases). CDR3 size: 14 residues. Trimming left V 2 bases short and J 9 bases short, with 14 bases between. Germline V gives CDR1 MNHEY, CDR2 SMNVEV (reference sequence). The CDR3 DNA sequence: TGTGCCAGCAGTTTAGGGCTAGCGTCGGGTGAGCAGTTCTTC. Translation gives CASSLGLASGEQFF.

The chain uses TRBV5-4 and TRBJ2-7, with 10 bases lining up with TRBD1. Unmatched junction bases numbered 7, after V lost 6 bases and J lost 7 bases. Germline lookup yields CDR1 SGHNT and CDR2 YYREEE (reference sequence). This CDR3 region has 13 residues. This CDR3 reads CASTGQGLEEQYF. CDR3 nucleotides: TGTGCCAGCACGGGACAGGGGCTTGAAGAGCAGTACTTC.

A word on this clone: This specimen includes other DNA sequences encoding the same CDR3. CDR3 sequence reads: CASSGQGNTEAFF. CDR3 sequence (DNA): TGTGCCAGCAGTGGACAGGGGAACACTGAAGCTTTCTTT. The chain couples TRBV25-1 to TRBJ1-1; 7 bases align to TRBD1. The V gene's germline CDR1 is MGHDK and CDR2 SYGVNS. The CDR3 totals 13 residues. V dropped 4 bases and J dropped 1; count of bases not matched to a gene: 0.

The rearrangement links TRBV5-1 to TRBJ1-4, with unresolved D. V lost 0 bases, J lost 8 bases, and 8 bases lay in between. Germline V lookup: CDR1 SGHRS, CDR2 YFSETQ. The CDR3 consists of 13 residues. The CDR3 reads CASSLARFEKLFF. CDR3 bases: TGCGCCAGCAGCTTGGCGCGCTTCGAAAAACTGTTTTTT.

The chain uses TRBV10-2 and TRBJ2-5; TRBD2 aligns across 14 bases. Looked up from germline, CDR1 is WSHSY and CDR2 is SAAADI. The CDR3 is 14 amino acids. The J segment lost 3 bases and the V segment lost 8 bases, leaving 2 bases of the junction unmatched. The CDR3 reads CASRTSGGKETQYF. The CDR3 DNA reads TGCGCCAGCCGGACTAGCGGGGGGAAAGAGACCCAGTACTTC.

The V call is TRBV3-1 (or the pseudogene TRBV3-2), the J call TRBJ2-1, with 11 bases that match TRBD1. Germline V gives CDR1 LGHDT, CDR2 YNNKEL (reference sequence). CDR3 length: 21 amino acids. Trimming removed 3 bases from V and 4 bases from J; junction bases left unmatched: 20. CDR3 sequence: CASSHAAEDRGPFFGYNEQFF. CDR3 DNA sequence: TGTGCCAGCAGCCATGCCGCCGAGGACAGGGGGCCTTTTTTCGGGTACAATGAGCAGTTCTTC.

The CDR3 reads CASSPLAGGYNEQFF. Here the CDR3 DNA reads TGTGCCAGCAGTCCACTAGCGGGGGGCTACAATGAGCAGTTCTTC. The gene calls are TRBV27 and TRBJ2-1, with 12 bases aligning to TRBD2. The CDR3 consists of 15 residues. The germline CDR1 and CDR2 sequences are MNHEY and SMNVEV (reference sequence). V shed 5 bases and J 3 bases; nucleotides not matched to a gene: 2.

This rearrangement joins TRBV6-5 to TRBJ1-2; D not certain. Germline V gene lookup returns CDR1 MNHEY and CDR2 SVGAGI. This CDR3 is built from 12 residues. V lost 5 bases and J 4 bases, leaving 8 bases between the germline ends. The CDR3 sequence: CASSTEFYGYTF. The CDR3 coding sequence is TGTGCCAGCAGTACAGAGTTCTATGGCTACACCTTC.

The V call is TRBV7-8, the J call TRBJ1-5; TRBD1 is a possible D gene (5 bases). The CDR3 is made up of 16 amino acids. Looked up from germline, CDR1 is SGHVS and CDR2 is FQNEAQ. V shed 7 bases and J shed 0 bases, with 16 bases lying between them. CDR3 residues: CASTWAGGDSNQPQHF. The CDR3 DNA follows: TGTGCCAGCACGTGGGCGGGGGGTGATAGCAATCAGCCCCAGCATTTT.

The rearrangement links TRBV3-1 (or the pseudogene TRBV3-2) to TRBJ1-3; D ambiguous. The CDR3 is made up of 15 amino acids. The V gene's germline CDR1 is LGHDT and CDR2 YNNKEL (reference sequence). V was shortened by 5 bases and J by 0 bases, with 11 bases between the two germline ends. As DNA, the CDR3 is TGTGCCAGCAGCGAGACTGGGAGCTCTGGAAACACCATATATTTT. Translation: CASSETGSSGNTIYF.

The chain links TRBV5-1 to TRBJ1-2; the match to TRBD1 covers 8 bases. Germline V gene lookup returns CDR1 SGHRS and CDR2 YFSETQ. The trim removed 2 bases at V and 4 bases at J, leaving 13 bases unmatched. The CDR3 contains 17 residues. The CDR3 DNA reads TGCGCCAGCAGCTTTGATGCAGGGGGCGACCCACTCTATGGCTACACCTTC. This encodes CASSFDAGGDPLYGYTF.

The chain couples TRBV11-2 to TRBJ1-1, with a weak D call TRBD1 (6 bases). Trimming removed 2 bases from V and 5 bases from J, with 9 bases in between. Per the germline V gene, CDR1 is SGHAT and CDR2 is FQNNGV. The CDR3 has 13 amino acids. CDR3 protein: CASSLQGRTEAFF. For the CDR3, the DNA is TGTGCCAGCAGCTTACAGGGGCGGACTGAAGCTTTCTTT.

The sample holds a few counts of this clone. V is TRBV10-3 and J is TRBJ1-6; 8 bases match TRBD1. Unmatched junction bases numbered 0, after V lost 6 bases and J lost 5 bases. CDR1 and CDR2 from the germline V gene are ENHRY and SYGVKD. CDR3 length: 13 amino acids. The CDR3 loop reads CAIRDRDNSPLHF. In nucleotides, the CDR3 is TGTGCCATCAGGGACAGGGATAATTCACCCCTCCACTTT.

This clone has more than one count but fewer than ten. The rearrangement links TRBV19 to TRBJ1-5, with 8 bases matching TRBD1. This CDR3 is 14 amino acids long. The V and J ends lost 10 bases and 4 bases, in that order; junction bases with no gene match: 9. Germline V gives CDR1 LNHDA, CDR2 SQIVND (reference sequence). CDR3 region: CATRTGNPNQPQHF. CDR3 bases: TGTGCCACAAGGACAGGGAACCCTAATCAGCCCCAGCATTTT.

The J gene is TRBJ2-1, the V gene TRBV27; 7 bases line up with TRBD1. The germline V gene has CDR1 MNHEY and CDR2 SMNVEV (reference sequence). After removal of 6 bases from V and 8 bases from J, the junction contained 4 bases not matched to a gene. This CDR3 is built from 12 residues. For the CDR3, the DNA is TGTGCCAGCAGGGACAGGACCCATGAGCAGTTCTTC. Translated, it gives CASRDRTHEQFF.

The chain couples TRBV6-1 to TRBJ1-6, with TRBD1 identical over 9 bases. Looked up from germline, CDR1 is MNHNS and CDR2 is SASEGT. The CDR3 contains 16 residues. V shed 3 bases, J shed 8 bases, and the junction held 8 bases outside the gene matches. DNA of the CDR3: TGTGCCAGCAGTGAGGGGACCGGGACAGGGTATTCACCCCTCCACTTT. Translation: CASSEGTGTGYSPLHF.

The chain couples TRBV3-1 (or the pseudogene TRBV3-2) to TRBJ2-1; 8 bases line up with TRBD2. The junction had 3 bases not matched to a gene; V was cut back by 0 bases and J by 14 bases. The V gene's germline CDR1 is LGHDT and CDR2 YNNKEL (reference sequence). CDR3 size: 12 residues. The CDR3 sequence is CASSQETGGKFF. The CDR3 nucleotides are TGTGCCAGCAGCCAAGAGACGGGGGGGAAGTTCTTC.